This T cell receptor beta chain was captured by sequencing in a study of metastatic and nonmetastatic thyroid tumors. Looking at the study overall: Repertoire comparisons spanned blood and tumor or nodule tissue from malignant and benign thyroid patients. The study, taken as a whole, reports: Compared with benign nodules, malignant thyroid tumors were reported to have significantly higher TCR beta diversity in both blood and tumor.

Germline values: CDR1 DFQATT, CDR2 SNEGSKA (reference sequence). The CDR3 extends over 15 amino acids. V dropped 0 bases and J dropped 6 bases, with 18 bases sitting between them. All patients were untreated before thyroid surgery. Original methodology: Using the CDR3 differences seen across clinicopathological groups, the authors built a distant-metastasis classifier for papillary thyroid cancer, which was meant to discriminate distant-metastatic patients. TCRdb re-called the PCR reads with MiXCR. The V and J calls and clone size are TCRdb's, not the authors'. The sample has about 24,000 clones, roughly 21% seen once. Turning to this clone: Antigen specificity is unknown.

This TCR was recovered from a male donor with papillary thyroid cancer or a benign thyroid nodule (not recorded which). Some clones in this sample may be carry-over from other donors' samples. Sample: blood. The V and J genes are TRBV20-1 and TRBJ2-7; TRBD2 is a possible D gene (5 bases). DNA of the CDR3: TGCAGTGCTAGAGACGGCGGGCTAGGGTCAGGCGAGCAGTACTTC. This translates into CSARDGGLGSGEQYF.